Each of the 17 T cell receptor beta chains below was sequenced from the same sample in a study of cytomegalovirus exposure and HLA in healthy donors. The PCR contained 60 Vbeta and 13 Jbeta primers. Using immunoSEQ multiplex PCR, the repertoire was profiled, and TCRdb retains in-frame clones only, with some absent. Of under 150,000 clones in the sample, roughly a tenth are singletons; the top ten hold roughly 3%. Sequencing input: PBMCs. The receptors here all came from a man aged 25 to 40 in good health and CMV-seronegative.

This chain uses TRBV5-5 with TRBJ1-2, with TRBD1 matching over 11 bases. The CDR3 spans 15 residues. The J segment lost 4 bases and the V segment lost 6 bases, leaving 8 bases of the junction unmatched. Germline V gives CDR1 SGHKS, CDR2 YYEKEE (reference sequence). The CDR3 loop reads CASTGQGASTYGYTF. Here the CDR3 DNA reads TGTGCCAGCACCGGACAGGGGGCTTCCACCTATGGCTACACCTTC.

This chain joins TRBV7-9 and TRBJ1-2; D perhaps matches TRBD1 (6 bases). The CDR3 sequence is 16 residues long. Germline V gene data show CDR1 as SEHNR and CDR2 as FQNEAQ (reference sequence). Trimming stripped 5 bases from V and 5 bases from J, with 21 bases between. CDR3 nucleotide sequence: TGTGCCAGCAGCAAAGACAGTTGGCGAACAGGGTATGGCTACACCTTC. Translation: CASSKDSWRTGYGYTF.

This clone was detected only a few times. The rearrangement uses TRBV5-1 and TRBJ2-3, with D possibly matching TRBD1 (5 bases). Germline CDR1 SGHRS, CDR2 YFSETQ. The CDR3 length is 14 residues. V lost 0 bases, J lost 4 bases, and 9 bases lay in between. CDR3 in amino acids: CASSLDGAADTQYF. The CDR3 coding sequence is TGCGCCAGCAGCTTGGATGGGGCCGCAGATACGCAGTATTTT.

This clone was counted between two and nine times. The V gene is TRBV7-8, the J gene TRBJ1-2; TRBD1 is a possible D gene (5 bases). The CDR3 length is 15 residues. Per the germline V gene, CDR1 is SGHVS and CDR2 is FQNEAQ. Trimming cost V 5 bases and J 3 bases, with 16 bases left between them. The CDR3 protein is CASSPDGGGDYGYTF. The DNA for the CDR3 is TGTGCCAGCAGCCCAGATGGAGGAGGGGACTATGGCTACACCTTC.

In this sample, this clone turned up a few times. The J gene is TRBJ2-1, the V gene TRBV5-4; maybe TRBD1 (5 bases). Deletions cut 5 bases from V and 10 bases from J, with 19 bases between. CDR1 and CDR2 (germline): SGHNT, YYREEE (reference sequence). There are 14 residues in the CDR3. This CDR3 is CASSLNRQPREQFF. The CDR3 DNA reads TGTGCCAGCAGTCTTAACCGACAGCCCAGGGAGCAGTTCTTC. Filled out from reference TRBV5-4 and TRBJ2-1, the complete variable domain reads ETGVTQSPTHLIKTRGQQVTLRCSSQSGHNTVSWYQQALGQGPQFIFQYYREEENGRGNFPPRFSGLQFPNYSSELNVNALELDDSALYLCASSLNRQPREQFFGPGTRLTVL.

This clone was picked up one time. The chain employs TRBV11-2 and TRBJ2-1, with a weak D call TRBD2 (6 bases). Trimming removed 5 bases at V and 0 bases at J, with 17 bases between. CDR1 and CDR2 (germline): SGHAT, FQNNGV. The CDR3 consists of 17 residues. Written as DNA, the CDR3 is TGTGCCAGCAGCCCCAACCGGGACTTCCGCTCCTACAATGAGCAGTTCTTC. This codes for CASSPNRDFRSYNEQFF.

V is TRBV7-2 and J is TRBJ2-5, with 10 bases matching TRBD2. Germline V gene lookup returns CDR1 SGHTA and CDR2 FQGNSA. The J segment lost 4 bases and the V segment lost 5 bases, leaving 7 bases of the junction unmatched. The CDR3 covers 15 residues. The CDR3 DNA reads TGTGCCAGCAGCCCCAGCGGGGGGGCCCGAGAGACCCAGTACTTC. It is translated as CASSPSGGARETQYF. Complete variable domain (other parts from reference TRBV7-2 and TRBJ2-5): GAGVSQSPSNKVTEKGKDVELRCDPISGHTALYWYRQSLGQGLEFLIYFQGNSAPDKSGLPSDRFSAERTGGSVSTLTIQRTQQEDSAVYLCASSPSGGARETQYFGPGTRLLVL.

The J gene is TRBJ2-5, the V gene TRBV7-2; tentative D call: TRBD1 (5 bases). The CDR3 is 14 amino acids. Looked up from germline, CDR1 is SGHTA and CDR2 is FQGNSA. The germline V and J ends were trimmed by 3 bases and 5 bases, with 13 bases remaining between them. CDR3 sequence reads: CASSLMTVPETQYF. The CDR3 nucleotides read TGTGCCAGCAGCTTGATGACAGTTCCCGAGACCCAGTACTTC.

This clone was observed a handful of times. V is TRBV9 and J is TRBJ2-2, with D maybe TRBD1 (6 bases). V was clipped by 3 bases and J by 4 bases, with 7 bases between them. This CDR3 contains 13 residues. Germline V gene sequence: CDR1 SGDLS, CDR2 YYNGEE. The CDR3 DNA reads as TGTGCCAGCAGCGGGGGGCCCACCGGGGAGCTGTTTTTT. This translates into CASSGGPTGELFF.

This clone was counted a few times. This chain links TRBV2 with TRBJ1-5, with TRBD1 matching over 8 bases. The CDR3 extends over 15 amino acids. J gave up 2 bases and V 6 bases, and 6 bases lay outside the gene matches. Germline V gene lookup returns CDR1 SNHLY and CDR2 FYNNEI. DNA of the CDR3: TGTGCCAGCAGGCTGGACAGGGTCGGCAATCAGCCCCAGCATTTT. It translates to CASRLDRVGNQPQHF.

The V and J genes are TRBV5-4 and TRBJ1-2; TRBD1 agrees at 8 bases. V was clipped by 2 bases and J by 4 bases; unmatched bases: 4. This CDR3 spans 14 amino acids. Germline assignment: CDR1 SGHNT and CDR2 YYREEE (reference sequence). This chain's CDR3 is CASSFRDRLYGYTF. The CDR3, as DNA: TGTGCCAGCAGCTTTAGGGACAGGCTCTATGGCTACACCTTC.

This clone was observed a few times. The rearrangement uses TRBV11-3 and TRBJ1-3, with TRBD1 matching over 9 bases. The CDR3 is 15 residues long. Germline assignment: CDR1 SGHNT and CDR2 YENEEA. After removal of 7 bases from V and 4 bases from J, the junction contained 8 bases not matched to a gene. This chain's CDR3 is CASITDRGSGNTIYF. The CDR3 DNA sequence: TGTGCCAGCATAACCGACAGGGGGTCAGGAAACACCATATATTTT.

This clone was detected a few times. V gene TRBV6-1 combines with J gene TRBJ2-1; 7 bases line up with TRBD1. This CDR3 has 14 amino acids. Trimming took 7 bases from V and 2 from J; bases not matched to a gene: 5. Germline V gives CDR1 MNHNS, CDR2 SASEGT. CDR3 nucleotides: TGTGCCAGCATACCTGGGACAGCCTACAATGAGCAGTTCTTC. Translating gives CASIPGTAYNEQFF.

The chain joins TRBV27 to TRBJ2-7; TRBD2 is a possible D gene (7 bases). The CDR3 covers 11 residues. V was pared by 8 bases and J by 5 bases, with 10 bases between. Germline CDR1 MNHEY, CDR2 SMNVEV (reference sequence). The CDR3 DNA is TGTGCCAGCGGGGGGGGCGACGAGCAGTACTTC. Amino acids: CASGGGDEQYF.

The chain combines TRBV13 with TRBJ2-7; TRBD2 matches 10 bases. Germline CDR1 reads PRHDT; CDR2 reads FYEKMQ (reference sequence). The V and J ends lost 4 bases and 5 bases, in that order; junction bases with no gene match: 8. This CDR3 is built from 15 residues. The CDR3 sequence is CASSSLLAGRHEQYF. The CDR3 coding sequence is TGTGCCAGCAGCTCGTTACTAGCGGGACGTCACGAGCAGTACTTC.

CDR3: CASSQDGQNEQFF. DNA for the CDR3: TGCGCCAGCAGCCAAGATGGGCAGAATGAGCAGTTCTTC. The rearrangement uses TRBV4-1 and TRBJ2-1; D not resolved. CDR3 length: 13 residues. CDR1 is MGHRA, CDR2 YSYEKL, per germline. With 0 bases removed from V and 7 bases from J, the gap between germline ends came to 7 bases.

The V gene is TRBV29-1, the J gene TRBJ2-7, with D possibly matching TRBD1 (5 bases). CDR1 is SQVTM, CDR2 ANQGSEA, per germline. Trimming shortened V by 1 base and J by 2 bases, and 9 bases separated the two germline ends. The CDR3 runs to 13 residues. The CDR3 nucleotides are TGCAGCGTTGAAGGGACATCCACCTACGAGCAGTACTTC. Protein product: CSVEGTSTYEQYF.